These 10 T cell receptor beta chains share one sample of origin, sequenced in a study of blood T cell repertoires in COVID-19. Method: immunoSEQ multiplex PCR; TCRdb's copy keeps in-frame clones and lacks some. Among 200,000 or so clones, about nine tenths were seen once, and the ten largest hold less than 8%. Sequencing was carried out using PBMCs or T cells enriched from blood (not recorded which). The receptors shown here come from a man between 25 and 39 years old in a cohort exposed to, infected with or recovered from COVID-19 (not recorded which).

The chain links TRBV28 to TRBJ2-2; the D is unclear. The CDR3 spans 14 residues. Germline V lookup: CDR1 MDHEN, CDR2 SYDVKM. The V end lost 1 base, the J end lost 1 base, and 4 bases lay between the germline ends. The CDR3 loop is CASSLYGNTGELFF. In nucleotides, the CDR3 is TGTGCCAGCAGTTTATACGGGAACACCGGGGAGCTGTTTTTT.

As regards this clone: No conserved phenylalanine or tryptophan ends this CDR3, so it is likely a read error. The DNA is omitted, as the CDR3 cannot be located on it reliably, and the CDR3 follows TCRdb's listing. The CDR3 is CASSEVGTGYHL. The J gene is TRBJ1-5, the V gene TRBV6-1; TRBD1 is taken as the D call from the table, unchecked against the DNA. The CDR3 sequence runs 12 residues, both termini included. Germline V gene data show CDR1 as MNHNS and CDR2 as SASEGT.

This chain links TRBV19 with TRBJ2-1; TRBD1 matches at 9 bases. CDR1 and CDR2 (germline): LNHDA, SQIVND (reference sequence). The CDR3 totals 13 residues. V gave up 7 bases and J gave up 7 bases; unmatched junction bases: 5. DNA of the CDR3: TGTGCCAGTACTCCGACAGGGGGAAATGAGCAGTTCTTC. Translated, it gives CASTPTGGNEQFF.

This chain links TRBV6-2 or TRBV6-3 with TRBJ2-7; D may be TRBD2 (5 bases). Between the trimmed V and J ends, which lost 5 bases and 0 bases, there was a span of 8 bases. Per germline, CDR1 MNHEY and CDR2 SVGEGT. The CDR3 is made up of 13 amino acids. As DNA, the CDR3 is TGTGCCAGCAGTGAGGGTTCCTCCTACGAGCAGTACTTC. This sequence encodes CASSEGSSYEQYF.

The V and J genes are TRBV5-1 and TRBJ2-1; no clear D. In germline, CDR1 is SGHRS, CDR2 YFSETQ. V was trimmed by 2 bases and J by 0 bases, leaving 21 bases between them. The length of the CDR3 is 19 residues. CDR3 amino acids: CASSFRVLVRSLSYNEQFF. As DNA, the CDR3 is TGCGCCAGCAGCTTCCGGGTCCTCGTCCGCTCACTCTCCTACAATGAGCAGTTCTTC.

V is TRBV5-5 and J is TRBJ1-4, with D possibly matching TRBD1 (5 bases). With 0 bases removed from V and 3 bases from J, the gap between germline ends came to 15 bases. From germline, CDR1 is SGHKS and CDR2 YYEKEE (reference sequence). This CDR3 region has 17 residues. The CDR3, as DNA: TGTGCCAGCAGCTTGGCCGGGGGGACTTTGGCTAATGAAAAACTGTTTTTT. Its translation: CASSLAGGTLANEKLFF.

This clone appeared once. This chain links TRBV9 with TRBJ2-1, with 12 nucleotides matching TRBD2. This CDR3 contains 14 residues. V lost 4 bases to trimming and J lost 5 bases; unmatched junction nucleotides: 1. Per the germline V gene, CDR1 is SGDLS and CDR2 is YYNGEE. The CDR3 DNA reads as TGTGCCAGCAGCCGACTAGCGGGAGACAATGAGCAGTTCTTC. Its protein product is CASSRLAGDNEQFF.

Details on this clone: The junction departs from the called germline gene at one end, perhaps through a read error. The CDR3 region is CASSPGQGAEAFF. CDR3 DNA: TGTGCTAGCAGCCCTGGACAGGGGGCTGAAGCTTTCTTT. The V gene is TRBV7-7, the J gene TRBJ1-1, with TRBD1 matching 10 bases. Germline V CDR1 and CDR2: SSHAT, FNYEAQ (reference sequence). The CDR3 consists of 13 residues.

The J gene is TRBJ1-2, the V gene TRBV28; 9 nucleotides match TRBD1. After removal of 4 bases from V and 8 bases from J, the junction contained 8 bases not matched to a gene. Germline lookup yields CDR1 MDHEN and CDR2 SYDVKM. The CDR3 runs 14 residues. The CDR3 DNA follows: TGTGCCAGCAGTTCCGGGACAGGGCCCTCAGGCTACACCTTC. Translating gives CASSSGTGPSGYTF.

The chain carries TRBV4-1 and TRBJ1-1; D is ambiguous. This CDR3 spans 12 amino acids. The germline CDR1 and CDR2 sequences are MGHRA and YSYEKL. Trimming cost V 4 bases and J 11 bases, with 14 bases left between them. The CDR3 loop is CASSPDWGTAFF. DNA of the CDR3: TGCGCCAGCAGCCCGGACTGGGGTACGGCTTTCTTT.